The entry that follows covers one TCR beta chain sequence. The data belong to a study of the immune and genomic landscape of osteosarcoma. Whole-study context: About 69% had unfavorable pathologic response to standard therapy. Patients were roughly 64% male; 70% to 80% had localized disease.

The CDR3 runs to 14 residues. Trimming cost V 4 bases and J 7 bases; bases outside gene matches: 2. The germline CDR1 and CDR2 sequences are SGHVS and FNYEAQ. Primary, local recurrence and metastasis osteosarcoma tumors were taken after treatment from poor-prognosis patients. Sequencing used immunoSEQ multiplex PCR; TCRdb keeps in-frame clones, though not all of them. The profile shows fewer than 6,500 clones, around 62% of them singletons. The source of this sequence is a human donor with osteosarcoma. Sequenced sample: osteosarcoma tumor tissue from the lung. This chain joins TRBV7-6 and TRBJ1-6, with 9 bases fitting TRBD1. The CDR3 region is CASSSDRGNSPLHF. CDR3 bases: TGTGCCAGCAGCTCGGACAGGGGAAATTCACCCCTCCACTTT.